Each of the 9 T cell receptor beta chains below was sequenced from the same sample in a study of CD8+ T cells in alopecia areata listed by TCRdb under 2018. Library creation used the immunoSEQ multiplex PCR assay. RNA was extracted from all samples and reverse transcribed into cDNA, which served as template for TCR sequencing. TCRdb's version of the immuneACCESS table is confined to in-frame rearrangements and falls short of the full clone set. An unresolved V gene accounts for under half of the shortfall where checked; the remainder is of unknown origin. The sample data list some 170,000 clones, and 58% of these were observed just once. The top ten clonotypes cover 16% of the sample. Taken with the paper, the label for treatment or condition translates to: oral pan-JAK inhibitor, 5-10 mg twice daily. The specimen comprised CD4+ T cells sorted from blood, sampled between weeks 55 and 65, from a patient treated with tofacitinib. Receptors originate from a human donor with alopecia areata.

V and J are TRBV4-2 and TRBJ2-4; maybe TRBD1 (5 bases). Germline CDR1 LGHNA, CDR2 YNFKEQ. The ends were cut back, 1 base at V and 0 bases at J, with 10 bases in the middle. The CDR3 is 16 amino acids. The CDR3 protein is CASSQAAREAKNIQYF. DNA of the CDR3: TGTGCCAGCAGCCAAGCGGCCAGGGAAGCCAAAAACATTCAGTACTTC.

This clone was observed a few times. The V and J genes are TRBV10-3 and TRBJ2-3; weak D call: TRBD1 (5 bases). This CDR3 comprises 15 residues. The germline V gene encodes CDR1 ENHRY and CDR2 SYGVKD. V shed 10 bases and J shed 7 bases, with 24 bases lying between them. CDR3: CATATPQGSSYTQYF. The CDR3 bases are TGTGCCACAGCCACGCCCCAGGGAAGCAGTTATACGCAGTATTTT.

This clone was seen a few times. V usage is TRBV4-1 and J usage is TRBJ1-4; D gene ambiguous. Germline loops: CDR1 MGHRA, CDR2 YSYEKL. The CDR3 is 13 amino acids. Trimming stripped 1 base from V and 8 bases from J, with 8 bases between. CDR3 sequence (DNA): TGCGCCAGCAGCCAAGTACCGAGGGAAAAACTGTTTTTT. Its protein product is CASSQVPREKLFF.

The chain couples TRBV30 to TRBJ2-1, with a weak D call TRBD2 (6 bases). This CDR3 comprises 16 residues. Germline V gene lookup returns CDR1 GTSNPN and CDR2 SVGIG (reference sequence). V was trimmed by 3 bases and J by 3 bases, leaving 18 bases between them. The CDR3: CAWRQTGTGRYNEQFF. The CDR3 DNA reads as TGTGCCTGGAGACAGACCGGGACTGGCCGCTACAATGAGCAGTTCTTC.

The V gene is TRBV29-1, the J gene TRBJ1-1, with a possible D match to TRBD1 (5 bases). The germline V gene has CDR1 SQVTM and CDR2 ANQGSEA. Trimming took 7 bases from V and 4 from J, leaving 22 bases between them. The CDR3 spans 15 residues. This CDR3 is CSAGPGRQGSTEAFF. The DNA for the CDR3 is TGCAGCGCTGGCCCCGGGCGGCAGGGCAGCACTGAAGCTTTCTTT. Full variable domain (missing parts from reference TRBV29-1 and TRBJ1-1): SAVISQKPSRDICQRGTSLTIQCQVDSQVTMMFWYRQQPGQSLTLIATANQGSEATYESGFVIDKFPISRPNLTFSTLTVSNMSPEDSSIYLCSAGPGRQGSTEAFFGQGTRLTVV.

The genes are TRBV6-1 and TRBJ1-5; no clear D gene. Deletions cut 7 bases from V and 5 bases from J, with 12 bases between. CDR3 length: 13 residues. CDR1 is MNHNS, CDR2 SASEGT, per germline. The CDR3 DNA follows: TGTGCCAGCACCCCGGACGGGGATCAGCCCCAGCATTTT. Translated, it gives CASTPDGDQPQHF.

This chain links TRBV18 with TRBJ1-1; D is unresolved. Germline CDR1 KGHSH, CDR2 LQKENI. Trimming left V 3 bases short and J 6 bases short, with 14 bases between. The CDR3 spans 14 residues. The DNA of the CDR3 is TGTGCCAGCTCACCGCTTGGCTCCGGGCCTGAAGCTTTCTTT. It specifies CASSPLGSGPEAFF.

The rearrangement links TRBV29-1 to TRBJ1-2; TRBD1 agrees at 12 bases. V was clipped by 5 bases and J by 5 bases; unmatched bases: 6. The CDR3 runs to 14 residues. Germline CDR1 and CDR2: SQVTM and ANQGSEA. The CDR3: CSVYRDRGQYGYTF. DNA of the CDR3: TGCAGCGTTTACCGGGACAGGGGGCAATATGGCTACACCTTC.

The genes are TRBV2 and TRBJ2-3; 7 positions match TRBD1. The ends lost 1 base at V and 1 base at J; junction bases unmatched: 2. This CDR3 is built from 15 residues. CDR1 and CDR2 from the germline V gene are SNHLY and FYNNEI. The CDR3 here is CASSEEGGGTDTQYF. The CDR3 DNA is TGTGCCAGCAGTGAAGAAGGGGGCGGCACAGATACGCAGTATTTT.